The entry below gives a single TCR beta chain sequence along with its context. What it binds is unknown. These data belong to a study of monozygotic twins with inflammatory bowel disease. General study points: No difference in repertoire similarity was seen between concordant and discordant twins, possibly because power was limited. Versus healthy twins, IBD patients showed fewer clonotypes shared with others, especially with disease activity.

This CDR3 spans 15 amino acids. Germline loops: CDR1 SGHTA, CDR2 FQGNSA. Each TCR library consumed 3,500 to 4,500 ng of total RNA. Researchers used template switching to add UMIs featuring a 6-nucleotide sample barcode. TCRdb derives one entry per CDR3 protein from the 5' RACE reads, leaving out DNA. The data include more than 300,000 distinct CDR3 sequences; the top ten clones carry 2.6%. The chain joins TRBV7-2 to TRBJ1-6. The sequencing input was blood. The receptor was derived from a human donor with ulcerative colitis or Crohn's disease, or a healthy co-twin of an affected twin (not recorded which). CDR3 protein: CASSPASSYNSPLHF.